The rows below give T cell receptor beta chains drawn from one sample of a study of blood T cells in healthy people across ages. TCRdb processed the 5' RACE reads anew with MiXCR; each CDR3 protein has one entry. The sample lists around 800,000 distinct CDR3 sequences, around half seen once, with under 50% in the top ten. The sequenced material came from blood. These receptors all stem from an elderly man in good health. Both conserved end residues are part of each CDR3. The D gene is left open where the match is weak. Clone size is stated in some rows and not others, as once, few, many or a class when expanded.

abundance,j_gene,v_gene,d_gene,CDR3nt,CDR3aa
few,TRBJ1-2,TRBV29-1,NA,TGCAGCGTCCGAGGGACGTATTATGGCTACACCTTC,CSVRGTYYGYTF
once,TRBJ2-3,TRBV21-1,NA,TGTGCCAGGGCCGGGACCCTTGGCCGAGATACGCAGTATTTT,CARAGTLGRDTQYF
NA,TRBJ2-3,TRBV5-6,NA,TGTGCCAGCAGCTTGGGACCGAACTTCACAGATACGCAGTATTTT,CASSLGPNFTDTQYF
NA,TRBJ1-2,TRBV20-1,TRBD1,TGCAGTGCCCCAGGCGACAGGGAGGGCTATGGCTACACCTTC,CSAPGDREGYGYTF
few,TRBJ2-1,TRBV6-4,NA,TGTGCCAGCAGTCAAGACAGGCGAAGCTACAATGAGCAGTTCTTC,CASSQDRRSYNEQFF
NA,TRBJ1-1,TRBV29-1,NA,TGCAGCGTTGACAGGAGGATGAACACTGAAGCTTTCTTT,CSVDRRMNTEAFF
NA,TRBJ2-1,TRBV9,NA,TGTGCCAGCAGCGTAGTGGGGGGATCTTTCAATGAGCAGTTCTTC,CASSVVGGSFNEQFF
NA,TRBJ2-3,TRBV7-2,NA,TGTGTCAGCAGCACACAAGCGGTCCCGGGGCGAGATACGCAGTATTTT,CVSSTQAVPGRDTQYF
few,TRBJ2-4,TRBV12-3/TRBV12-4,TRBD2,TGTGCCAGCGGGACTAAAGCCAAAAACATTCAGTACTTC,CASGTKAKNIQYF
NA,TRBJ2-4,TRBV4-1,TRBD1,TGCGCCAGCAGCCAAGATGGGGCAGGGGGCTTCAAAAACATTCAGTACTTC,CASSQDGAGGFKNIQYF
few,TRBJ1-2,TRBV29-1,TRBD1,TGCAGCGTTGAAGGGCAGGGGGCTTGGGGCTACACCTTC,CSVEGQGAWGYTF
once,TRBJ1-5,TRBV7-3,TRBD1,TGTGCCAGCAGTTCGACAGGGGGCTTTAATCAGCCCCAGCATTTT,CASSSTGGFNQPQHF
few,TRBJ2-7,TRBV29-1,NA,TGCAGCGTAGCGAGGGACGGGTCCTCCTACGAGCAGTACTTC,CSVARDGSSYEQYF
few,TRBJ2-7,TRBV29-1,TRBD2,TGCAGCTCCCGGAGGTCGGGGGGGTACTTC,CSSRRSGGYF
NA,TRBJ1-4,TRBV6-5,NA,TGTGCCAGCAGCCGCGAAGGATATCATGAAAAACTGTTTTTT,CASSREGYHEKLFF
NA,TRBJ2-1,TRBV5-1,NA,TGCGCCAGCAGGGCCTTGGGAGCCGGTGAGCAGTTCTTC,CASRALGAGEQFF
NA,TRBJ2-6,TRBV10-3,TRBD2,TGTGCCATCACCGCCGAGCGGGGGGCGCGTTTATCTGGGGCCAACGTCCTGACTTTC,CAITAERGARLSGANVLTF
NA,TRBJ1-5,TRBV2,NA,TGTGCCAGCAGTGAAGGAACCCGGGGCAATCAGCCCCAGCATTTT,CASSEGTRGNQPQHF
NA,TRBJ1-2,TRBV12-3/TRBV12-4,NA,TGTGCCAGCAGGGGGCGGGCTTTCTATGGCTACACCTTC,CASRGRAFYGYTF
NA,TRBJ2-1,TRBV11-3,TRBD2,TGTGCCAGCAGCTTAGAAGTAGCGGGGAGCTCAGAGGTATACAATGAGCAGTTCTTC,CASSLEVAGSSEVYNEQFF
NA,TRBJ2-7,TRBV10-3,NA,TGTGCCATCACCCGGGAATTAAATTCCCCCTACGAGCAGTACTTC,CAITRELNSPYEQYF
NA,TRBJ2-1,TRBV29-1,TRBD2,TGCAGCGCCGCAGCGGGGGACAATGAGCAGTTCTTC,CSAAAGDNEQFF
NA,TRBJ2-7,TRBV7-2,TRBD2,TGTGCCAGCAGCCCTAGCGGGGCTAGCTCCTACGAGCAGTACTTC,CASSPSGASSYEQYF
NA,TRBJ1-2,TRBV11-2,NA,TGTGCCAGCAGCTTAGGACACCGGGATGGCTACACCTTC,CASSLGHRDGYTF
NA,TRBJ2-7,TRBV2,NA,TGTGCCAGCAGTGCGGACATTTACGAGCAGTACTTC,CASSADIYEQYF
NA,TRBJ1-1,TRBV3-1,TRBD1,TGTGCCAGCAGCCAAGATCGGACAGGGACGAACACTGAAGCTTTCTTT,CASSQDRTGTNTEAFF
NA,TRBJ2-5,TRBV12-3/TRBV12-4,TRBD2,TGTGCCAGCAGTTTGGGACTAGCGACACTCGTCGGAGGGGAGACCCAGTACTTC,CASSLGLATLVGGETQYF
NA,TRBJ2-2,TRBV9,TRBD2,TGTGCCAGCAGCGCCGGTGAGCGGGGGTACACCGGGGAGCTGTTTTTT,CASSAGERGYTGELFF
NA,TRBJ1-1,TRBV6-5,NA,TGTGCCAGCAGTTACTCGTTCCGGACTGAAGCTTTCTTT,CASSYSFRTEAFF
few,TRBJ1-2,TRBV6-4,NA,TGTGCCAGCAGTGTCGACGGAAACTATGGCTACACCTTC,CASSVDGNYGYTF
NA,TRBJ2-5,TRBV3-1,NA,TGTGCCAGCAGCCGTCCCGAGGGGGAAAGACAAGAGACCCAGTACTTC,CASSRPEGERQETQYF
once,TRBJ2-4,TRBV2,NA,TGTGCCAGCAGGCCGGGACCGGGTGAGAGACTAGCCAAAAACATTCAGTACTTC,CASRPGPGERLAKNIQYF
NA,TRBJ1-1,TRBV12-3/TRBV12-4,NA,TGTGCCAGCAGTTACCGCGGGGGCTCGGGCCCTGAAGCTTTCTTT,CASSYRGGSGPEAFF
few,TRBJ2-5,TRBV2,NA,TGTGTGAGAGGAGGGCAAGAGACCCAGTACTTC,CVRGGQETQYF
NA,TRBJ1-2,TRBV28,NA,TGTGCCAGCACCGAGCAGGGGATTTACTATGGCTACACCTTC,CASTEQGIYYGYTF
few,TRBJ2-1,TRBV3-1,TRBD2,TGTGCCAGCAGCACTCAGACTAGCGGGAGGGGCGCTGAGCAGTTCTTC,CASSTQTSGRGAEQFF
once,TRBJ2-7,TRBV6-5,TRBD2,TGTGCCAGCAGTTACCCTCGGACTAGCGGGAACTACGAGCAGTACTTC,CASSYPRTSGNYEQYF
NA,TRBJ2-5,TRBV29-1,TRBD2,TGCAGCGTTGATATGTCTAGCGGGGTCCAAGAGACCCAGTACTTC,CSVDMSSGVQETQYF
NA,TRBJ2-3,TRBV7-9,NA,TGTGCCAGCAGCCCCTCGATCCTACCGAGCCGTCACAGATACGCGTATTTT,CASSPSILPSRHRYAYF
NA,TRBJ2-5,TRBV5-1,TRBD2,TGCGCCAGCAGCTTTCCTAGCGGGAGGCCTGGGGAGACCCAGTACTTC,CASSFPSGRPGETQYF
once,TRBJ2-7,TRBV6-5,TRBD1,TGTGCCAGCTGCCGGGACAGCTCCCTCGAGCAGTACTTC,CASCRDSSLEQYF
NA,TRBJ2-5,TRBV6-2/TRBV6-3,NA,TGTGCCAGCCTTACAAGCACCAGTTTGAGGGAGCAGTACTTC,CASLTSTSLREQYF
once,TRBJ1-4,TRBV12-3/TRBV12-4,NA,TGTGCCAGCAGTTTAGAAGGACGAGGACGGCTGAATGAAAAACTGTTTTTT,CASSLEGRGRLNEKLFF
many,TRBJ2-7,TRBV20-1,NA,TGCAGTGCTAGTAAAGACTACCGGAGCTCCTACGAGCAGTACTTC,CSASKDYRSSYEQYF
NA,TRBJ2-7,TRBV7-9,TRBD2,TGTGCCAGCAGCTTGACTAGCGGGAAGGATCGGCAGTACTTC,CASSLTSGKDRQYF
few,TRBJ2-3,TRBV7-9,NA,TGTGCCAGCAGTCTCACATCGGGGGGCAGATACGCGTATTTT,CASSLTSGGRYAYF
NA,TRBJ1-5,TRBV12-3/TRBV12-4,NA,TGTGCCAGCAGAAGGAAGGGAGGCCAGCCCCAGCATTTT,CASRRKGGQPQHF
many,TRBJ2-1,TRBV11-2,NA,TGTGCCACTTCACTAGCTGGGCCCTACAATGAGCAGTTCTTC,CATSLAGPYNEQFF
NA,TRBJ2-1,TRBV29-1,TRBD1,TGCAGCGTTGAAGAAGGGGCAGGGGGCAAGTTCTTC,CSVEEGAGGKFF
few,TRBJ1-1,TRBV2,NA,TGTGCCAGCAGTGAGGGGAGGGGTACTGAAGCTTTCTTT,CASSEGRGTEAFF